These T cell receptor beta chains were read from a single sample in a study of cytomegalovirus exposure and HLA in healthy donors. The repertoire was sequenced with immunoSEQ multiplex PCR; TCRdb's copy has only in-frame clones and lacks some. The table has about 190,000 clones, 80% to 85% seen once. Sequences were obtained from PBMCs. These receptors all stem from a man aged 40-50 years in good health and CMV-seropositive. Each CDR3 is given with its conserved first and last residue. The order of the fields is J gene, clone size, V gene, D gene, CDR3 protein, CDR3 DNA. D genes are given only for firm matches. Some rows mark clone size as missing; the rest say once, few, many or name a class of expanded clone.

TRBJ2-3,few,TRBV30,TRBD2,CAWEGRSSGGAYGDTQYF,TGTGCCTGGGAAGGGCGGTCTAGCGGGGGGGCCTACGGAGATACGCAGTATTTT
TRBJ2-1,few,TRBV4-3,TRBD2,CASSLTSGSSYNEQFF,TGCGCCAGCAGCCTGACTAGCGGGAGCTCCTACAATGAGCAGTTCTTC
TRBJ1-4,NA,TRBV4-1,NA,CASSQEMGGRREKLFF,TGCGCCAGCAGCCAAGAAATGGGGGGGCGTCGGGAAAAACTGTTTTTT
TRBJ1-2,NA,TRBV28,NA,CATHGGVRYGYTF,TGTGCCACCCACGGAGGTGTGCGCTATGGCTACACCTTC
TRBJ2-7,NA,TRBV9,TRBD2,CASSVDPSGLYEQYF,TGTGCCAGCAGCGTAGACCCTAGCGGGCTCTACGAGCAGTACTTC
TRBJ2-1,once,TRBV6-1,NA,CASSLSDGLYNEQFF,TGTGCCAGCAGCCTCTCGGACGGACTCTACAATGAGCAGTTCTTC
TRBJ1-5,few,TRBV5-1,TRBD1,CASSLAGGQPQHF,TGCGCCAGCAGCTTGGCAGGGGGACAGCCCCAGCATTTT
TRBJ1-3,NA,TRBV19,NA,CASSTYRYSGNTIYF,TGTGCCAGTAGTACCTATCGGTACTCTGGAAACACCATATATTTT
TRBJ1-1,few,TRBV6-5,NA,CASSYSTGNTEAFF,TGTGCCAGCAGTTACTCTACCGGGAACACTGAAGCTTTCTTT
TRBJ1-1,NA,TRBV28,NA,CASSFRVTEAFF,TGTGCCAGCAGTTTCAGGGTTACTGAAGCTTTCTTT
TRBJ2-2,NA,TRBV9,TRBD1,CASSPRQGHTGELFF,TGTGCCAGCAGCCCGCGACAGGGCCACACCGGGGAGCTGTTTTTT
TRBJ2-6,NA,TRBV4-3,NA,CASSQASLRNSGANVLTF,TGCGCCAGCAGCCAGGCCTCCTTAAGAAACTCTGGGGCCAACGTCCTGACTTTC
TRBJ2-7,NA,TRBV9,TRBD1,CASSAPSHRGQGVEDEQYF,TGTGCCAGCAGCGCCCCCTCACACCGGGGACAGGGGGTTGAAGACGAGCAGTACTTC
TRBJ2-3,NA,TRBV11-2,TRBD2,CASSPGLAGGTDTQYF,TGTGCCAGCAGCCCCGGACTAGCGGGGGGCACAGATACGCAGTATTTT
TRBJ1-4,NA,TRBV7-9,TRBD1,CSSRLTTGVNEKLFF,TGTTCCAGCAGGCTAACGACAGGGGTTAATGAAAAACTGTTTTTT
TRBJ2-1,once,TRBV5-1,TRBD2,CASSLGAGYEQFF,TGCGCCAGCAGCTTGGGAGCGGGGTATGAGCAGTTCTTC
TRBJ1-2,NA,TRBV4-1,TRBD1,CASSQADRESGGYTF,TGCGCCAGCAGCCAAGCGGACAGGGAATCGGGTGGCTACACCTTC
TRBJ1-4,NA,TRBV27,NA,CASSSILSSEKLFF,TGTGCCAGCAGTAGCATTTTGTCTTCTGAAAAACTGTTTTTT
TRBJ2-2,NA,TRBV10-3,NA,CAISVPGTNTGELFF,TGTGCCATCAGTGTTCCGGGGACGAACACCGGGGAGCTGTTTTTT
TRBJ1-1,few,TRBV10-3,NA,CAISENRNTEAFF,TGTGCCATCAGTGAGAACAGGAACACTGAAGCTTTCTTT
TRBJ2-3,NA,TRBV18,TRBD1,CASSPSPGTGSKADTQYF,TGTGCCAGCTCACCTAGCCCCGGGACAGGGAGTAAGGCAGATACGCAGTATTTT
TRBJ2-2,NA,TRBV7-7,NA,CASSLAGPGELFF,TGTGCTAGCAGCTTAGCTGGGCCCGGGGAGCTGTTTTTT
TRBJ2-4,few,TRBV4-1,TRBD1,CASSQEAGGVGREAKNIQYF,TGCGCCAGCAGCCAAGAGGCAGGGGGCGTAGGTCGGGAGGCCAAAAACATTCAGTACTTC
TRBJ1-1,once,TRBV27,NA,CASALGGDTEAFF,TGTGCCAGCGCCCTGGGGGGGGACACTGAAGCTTTCTTT
TRBJ2-2,NA,TRBV30,NA,CAWSLGSGELFF,TGTGCCTGGAGTCTCGGTTCCGGGGAGCTGTTTTTT
TRBJ1-5,NA,TRBV27,NA,CASNPQGLGNQPQHF,TGTGCCAGCAATCCTCAGGGTTTAGGCAATCAGCCCCAGCATTTT
TRBJ1-5,NA,TRBV7-9,NA,CASSQGGLGQPQHF,TGTGCCAGCAGTCAGGGAGGTTTAGGACAGCCCCAGCATTTT
TRBJ1-2,few,TRBV4-2,TRBD1,CASSQAQGALSYGYTF,TGTGCCAGCAGCCAGGCACAGGGGGCCCTTAGCTATGGCTACACCTTC
TRBJ2-7,NA,TRBV5-6,NA,CASSLTGRYEQYF,TGTGCCAGCAGCTTAACCGGGAGATACGAGCAGTACTTC
TRBJ1-1,NA,TRBV14,NA,CASSQFPGGVTEAFF,TGTGCCAGCAGCCAATTTCCGGGTGGTGTCACTGAAGCTTTCTTT
TRBJ1-2,NA,TRBV7-2,NA,CASSLGPPGGTGYTF,TGTGCCAGCAGCTTAGGGCCCCCGGGGGGGACTGGCTACACCTTC
TRBJ2-7,NA,TRBV9,TRBD1,CASSPRTGESYEQYF,TGTGCCAGCAGCCCACGGACAGGGGAAAGCTACGAGCAGTACTTC
TRBJ2-7,NA,TRBV6-6,NA,CASSYTTGEQYF,TGTGCCAGCAGTTACACGACGGGGGAGCAGTACTTC
TRBJ1-3,NA,TRBV9,TRBD1,CASSGDRGLSPIYF,TGTGCCAGCAGCGGGGACAGGGGGCTTTCTCCCATATATTTT
TRBJ2-3,NA,TRBV6-5,NA,CASSLGQFSGDTQYF,TGTGCCAGCAGTCTGGGACAGTTCAGCGGGGATACGCAGTATTTT
TRBJ1-2,NA,TRBV6-6,TRBD1,CASSLQGAGSVNGYTF,TGTGCCAGCAGCCTCCAGGGGGCAGGGAGTGTCAATGGCTACACCTTC
TRBJ1-1,few,TRBV9,NA,CASSVRVRGSEAFF,TGTGCCAGCAGCGTAAGGGTGAGGGGGTCTGAAGCTTTCTTT
TRBJ2-7,NA,TRBV7-2,TRBD1,CASSPENRGHEQYF,TGTGCCAGCAGCCCAGAAAACAGGGGGCACGAGCAGTACTTC
TRBJ2-5,NA,TRBV7-2,TRBD2,CASSIGTSNGETQYF,TGTGCCAGCAGCATCGGGACTAGCAACGGGGAGACCCAGTACTTC
TRBJ1-1,few,TRBV27,NA,CASSRSIGETFF,TGTGCCAGCAGTCGCAGCATAGGGGAAACTTTCTTT
TRBJ2-7,NA,TRBV7-8,TRBD1,CASSSSRDRGLSSEQYF,TGTGCCAGCAGCTCGTCCCGGGACAGGGGCCTATCTAGCGAGCAGTACTTC
TRBJ2-7,NA,TRBV9,TRBD2,CASSPMTSGGALSEQYF,TGTGCCAGCAGCCCTATGACTAGCGGGGGGGCCCTTTCCGAGCAGTACTTC
TRBJ2-1,few,TRBV10-3,TRBD2,CAITEGTSNPNEQFF,TGTGCCATCACCGAAGGGACTAGCAACCCCAATGAGCAGTTCTTC
TRBJ2-5,few,TRBV5-4,NA,CASSLAGGETQYF,TGTGCCAGCAGCTTGGCAGGAGGTGAGACCCAGTACTTC
TRBJ2-7,NA,TRBV2,TRBD2,CASRRLAGGPYEQYF,TGTGCCAGCAGGCGACTAGCGGGCGGACCCTACGAGCAGTACTTC
TRBJ1-2,NA,TRBV4-3,NA,CASSQTGGGYGYTF,TGCGCCAGCAGCCAGACGGGAGGGGGCTATGGCTACACCTTC
TRBJ2-3,NA,TRBV6-1,TRBD1,CASRPGQGSDTQYF,TGTGCCAGCAGGCCGGGACAGGGTTCCGATACGCAGTATTTT
TRBJ1-2,NA,TRBV6-5,NA,CASSNLAGSYGYTF,TGTGCCAGCAGTAATCTAGCGGGCTCCTATGGCTACACCTTC
TRBJ2-3,NA,TRBV5-1,NA,CATKWRAGPDTQYF,TGCGCTACCAAATGGAGGGCCGGCCCAGATACGCAGTATTTT
TRBJ1-1,NA,TRBV18,TRBD1,CASSGQENTEAFF,TGTGCCAGCTCAGGACAGGAGAACACTGAAGCTTTCTTT
TRBJ1-6,NA,TRBV30,NA,CAWGRGTVGNSPLHF,TGTGCCTGGGGTCGCGGGACGGTGGGGAATTCACCCCTCCACTTT
TRBJ2-2,NA,TRBV18,NA,CASSPTGNTGELFF,TGTGCCAGCTCACCAACGGGAAACACCGGGGAGCTGTTTTTT
TRBJ2-7,NA,TRBV4-1,TRBD2,CASSQVGGTPYEQYF,TGCGCCAGCAGCCAAGTCGGGGGGACTCCCTACGAGCAGTACTTC
TRBJ2-3,NA,TRBV7-9,NA,CASSLVLGSGAGDTQYF,TGTGCCAGCAGCTTAGTCCTTGGATCAGGGGCAGGAGATACGCAGTATTTT
TRBJ2-7,NA,TRBV12-2,NA,CASRFGGDSLSYEQYF,TGTGCAAGTCGCTTCGGGGGGGACAGCCTCTCCTACGAGCAGTACTTC
TRBJ1-1,NA,TRBV7-9,TRBD1,CASSYRDRADTEAFF,TGTGCCAGCAGCTACCGGGACAGGGCGGACACTGAAGCTTTCTTT
TRBJ1-2,NA,TRBV2,TRBD1,CASQDGTVERYGYTF,TGTGCCAGTCAGGATGGGACAGTAGAACGCTATGGCTACACCTTC
TRBJ1-4,NA,TRBV7-6,TRBD1,CASSLSQQGFEKLFF,TGTGCCAGCAGCTTATCCCAACAGGGGTTTGAAAAACTGTTTTTT